What follows are 31 T cell receptor beta chains derived from one specimen sequenced in a study of blood T cells in healthy people across ages. A second PCR of about 6 to 12 cycles used a sample-barcoded 5' primer and a J-beta primer mix. TCRdb passed the 5' RACE reads through MiXCR, listing each CDR3 protein once. The sample records around 1,500,000 distinct CDR3 sequences, roughly 28% being singletons. The sample comprised blood. Receptors originate from a woman aged 25 to 39 in good health.

The chain couples TRBV27 to TRBJ2-7; perhaps TRBD2 as D (5 bases). The CDR3 is 10 amino acids. Germline CDR1 is MNHEY and CDR2 is SMNVEV (reference sequence). V was pared by 8 bases and J by 7 bases, with 9 bases between. In DNA form, the CDR3 reads TGTGCCAGCGGAAAGCGGGAGCAGTACTTC. Protein: CASGKREQYF.

The sample holds a few counts of this clonotype. This may arise from a read error, as a much more abundant clone is one base away. The V gene is TRBV5-1, the J gene TRBJ1-4, with D hard to call. Germline values: CDR1 SGHRS, CDR2 YFSETQ. The CDR3 covers 16 residues. The CDR3 nucleotides are TGCGCCAGCAGGTGGTCAGCTACCGAAACTAATGAAAAACGGTTTTTT. Protein product: CASRWSATETNEKRFF.

J is TRBJ1-2 and V is TRBV28; tentative D call: TRBD1 (6 bases). CDR3 size: 17 residues. Germline assignment: CDR1 MDHEN and CDR2 SYDVKM. The V gene lost 5 bases and the J gene lost 3 bases, with 22 bases spanning the gap. DNA for the CDR3: TGTGCCAGCAGTAGACCCTCTACAGGGAATCCGGACTATGGCTACACCTTC. Translating it yields CASSRPSTGNPDYGYTF.

This clonotype was detected ten times or more. This rearrangement joins TRBV28 to TRBJ2-7, with 7 bases lining up with TRBD1. CDR3 size: 14 residues. Germline assignment: CDR1 MDHEN and CDR2 SYDVKM. The junction had 18 bases not matched to a gene; V was cut back by 10 bases and J by 9 bases. The CDR3 bases are TGTGCCATACAGGACAGGAAGCGTTCCAACGGGCAGTACTTC. This codes for CAIQDRKRSNGQYF.

There are a few counts of this clonotype. The chain has TRBV29-1 and TRBJ2-7; tentative D call: TRBD1 (6 bases). Germline lookup yields CDR1 SQVTM and CDR2 ANQGSEA. The CDR3 totals 15 residues. Between the trimmed V and J ends, which lost 2 bases and 3 bases, there was a span of 17 bases. The CDR3 nucleotides are TGCAGCGTTGAAAAGGCAGGGGAGTCCCTCTACGAGCAGTACTTC. Amino acids: CSVEKAGESLYEQYF.

With respect to this clonotype: This could be a read error, since a much larger clone is one nucleotide away. This chain uses TRBV6-5 with TRBJ2-4; perhaps TRBD1 as D (6 bases). Germline V gene sequence: CDR1 MNHEY, CDR2 SVGAGI. The CDR3 consists of 15 residues. The V end lost 8 bases, the J end lost 7 bases, and 21 bases lay between the germline ends. CDR3 in amino acids: CASSGSDSVTNIQYF. As DNA, the CDR3 is TGTGCCAGCTCCGGGTCGGACAGCGTTACCAACATTCAGTACTTC.

This clonotype was counted between two and nine times. The gene calls are TRBV6-6 and TRBJ1-1; D not certain. The CDR3 sequence is 13 residues long. Per the germline V gene, CDR1 is MNHNY and CDR2 is SVGAGI (reference sequence). V dropped 7 bases and J dropped 0 bases, with 9 bases sitting between them. The CDR3 spells CASTPVMNTEAFF. CDR3 in DNA: TGTGCCAGCACTCCGGTAATGAACACTGAAGCTTTCTTT.

In its sample, this clonotype was seen a few times. The rearrangement uses TRBV28 and TRBJ2-2; 8 bases line up with TRBD1. After removal of 2 bases from V and 1 base from J, the junction contained 9 bases not matched to a gene. Germline CDR1 is MDHEN and CDR2 is SYDVKM. The CDR3 totals 18 residues. The CDR3: CASSLRPGQGGNTGELFF. The CDR3 bases are TGTGCCAGCAGTTTACGACCCGGACAGGGAGGGAACACCGGGGAGCTGTTTTTT.

This clonotype turned up a few times. The V gene is TRBV20-1, the J gene TRBJ2-1, with 15 nucleotides matching TRBD2. Losses at the gene ends were 5 bases for V and 7 bases for J; bases not matched to a gene: 6. The CDR3 covers 15 residues. Germline V gene data show CDR1 as DFQATT and CDR2 as SNEGSKA (reference sequence). The CDR3: CSAWTSGRARNEQFF. The CDR3 DNA is TGCAGTGCTTGGACTAGCGGGAGGGCTCGAAATGAGCAGTTCTTC.

This clonotype has only one observation. V usage is TRBV14 and J usage is TRBJ2-3, with unresolved D. Germline lookup yields CDR1 SGHDN and CDR2 FVKESK. The CDR3 is made up of 14 amino acids. V was pared by 0 bases and J by 8 bases, with 12 bases between. CDR3 amino acids: CASSQESRAPTQYF. The CDR3 DNA is TGTGCCAGCAGCCAAGAATCTAGGGCTCCTACGCAGTATTTT. The complete variable domain, with remaining parts taken from reference TRBV14 and TRBJ2-3, reads EAGVTQFPSHSVIEKGQTVTLRCDPISGHDNLYWYRRVMGKEIKFLLHFVKESKQDESGMPNNRFLAERTGGTYSTLKVQPAELEDSGVYFCASSQESRAPTQYFGPGTRLTVL.

The CDR3: CASKTGRTDTQYF. CDR3 DNA: TGTGCCAGCAAGACAGGCCGCACAGATACGCAGTATTTT. The rearrangement uses TRBV2 and TRBJ2-3, with D maybe TRBD1 (6 bases). The CDR3 runs to 13 residues. V lost 7 bases, J lost 1 base, and 9 bases lay in between. The germline V gene encodes CDR1 SNHLY and CDR2 FYNNEI.

This chain uses TRBV20-1 with TRBJ2-3, with 10 bases aligning to TRBD2. V shed 3 bases and J 6 bases; nucleotides not matched to a gene: 15. The CDR3 consists of 17 residues. CDR1 and CDR2 from the germline V gene are DFQATT and SNEGSKA (reference sequence). The CDR3 reads CSASLPSGGQAGDTQYF. The CDR3, as DNA: TGCAGTGCTAGTCTCCCTAGCGGGGGCCAAGCCGGGGATACGCAGTATTTT.

This clonotype was seen more than once but under ten times. This rearrangement joins TRBV12-3 or TRBV12-4 to TRBJ2-2, with 12 bases identical to TRBD1. The junction had 10 bases not matched to a gene; V was cut back by 5 bases and J by 6 bases. The CDR3 spans 17 residues. This CDR3 reads CASSAALGTGGSGELFF. CDR3 bases: TGTGCCAGCAGTGCAGCCCTGGGGACAGGGGGCTCCGGGGAGCTGTTTTTT.

The gene calls are TRBV5-6 and TRBJ2-1, with D perhaps matching TRBD2 (6 bases). CDR1 is SGHDT and CDR2 is YYEEEE in the germline V gene. The CDR3 is 16 amino acids. Trimming removed 1 base from V and 7 bases from J, with 18 bases in between. For the CDR3, the DNA is TGTGCCAGCAGCTTGACCGGGACTTCTCGGGGGAATGAGCAGTTCTTC. This encodes CASSLTGTSRGNEQFF. Combining the CDR3 with reference TRBV5-6 and TRBJ2-1 gives the whole variable domain DAGVTQSPTHLIKTRGQQVTLRCSPKSGHDTVSWYQQALGQGPQFIFQYYEEEERQRGNFPDRFSGHQFPNYSSELNVNALLLGDSALYLCASSLTGTSRGNEQFFGPGTRLTVL.

This clonotype was observed a few times. The chain couples TRBV4-3 to TRBJ2-7; 7 nucleotides line up with TRBD2. V lost 0 bases and J lost 3; bases outside the gene matches: 5. Germline CDR1 reads LGHNA; CDR2 reads YSLEER. There are 15 residues in the CDR3. The CDR3 here is CASSQESGGGYEQYF. CDR3 sequence (DNA): TGCGCCAGCAGCCAAGAATCGGGAGGCGGCTACGAGCAGTACTTC.

This clonotype has more than one count but fewer than ten. The DNA of the CDR3 is TGTGCCAGCAGCTCCTTACCGGGACAGGGTAATGAGCAGTTCTTC. This codes for CASSSLPGQGNEQFF. This chain uses TRBV7-2 with TRBJ2-1; the match to TRBD1 covers 9 bases. The CDR3 loop spans 15 amino acids. Trimming at V came to 4 bases and at J to 7 bases, leaving 8 bases not matched to a gene. CDR1 is SGHTA, CDR2 FQGNSA, per germline.

This clonotype was observed many times. The chain joins TRBV20-1 to TRBJ2-1, with TRBD2 matching over 9 bases. V shed 0 bases, J shed 8 bases, and the junction held 8 bases outside the gene matches. Germline V gives CDR1 DFQATT, CDR2 SNEGSKA (reference sequence). The CDR3 totals 15 residues. The CDR3 here is CSARDRSGGWHEQFF. The CDR3 DNA reads as TGCAGTGCTAGAGATCGTAGCGGGGGCTGGCATGAGCAGTTCTTC.

This chain links TRBV7-2 with TRBJ2-1; TRBD1 agrees at 7 bases. With V trimmed by 11 bases and J by 2 bases, 3 bases remained unmatched. The length of the CDR3 is 12 residues. Per germline, CDR1 SGHTA and CDR2 FQGNSA. CDR3 protein: CADGTAYNEQFF. The CDR3 bases are TGTGCCGACGGGACAGCCTACAATGAGCAGTTCTTC.

A word on this clonotype: This may come from a read error, since a much larger clone is one base off. The chain joins TRBV29-1 to TRBJ2-4, with a possible D match to TRBD2 (6 bases). The DNA matches TRBJ2-7 better at its end, which makes the J call doubtful. CDR1 SQVTM and CDR2 ANQGSEA come from the germline V gene. The CDR3 length is 13 residues. The CDR3 coding sequence is TGCAGCGTTCAGGAGGGCCGGGGGTACGAGCAGTACTTC. Amino acids: CSVQEGRGYEQYF.

The chain joins TRBV29-1 to TRBJ2-1; D is undetermined. Trimming took 6 bases from V and 5 from J, leaving 5 bases between them. The CDR3 sequence is 10 residues long. Germline-derived CDR1 and CDR2 are SQVTM and ANQGSEA. Here the CDR3 DNA reads TGCAGCGTGTCCCACAATGAGCAGTTCTTC. Translated: CSVSHNEQFF.

This clonotype was seen many times. J is TRBJ2-7 and V is TRBV7-2; TRBD1 matches at 9 bases. Germline CDR1 is SGHTA and CDR2 is FQGNSA. Trimming removed 8 bases from V and 1 base from J; junction bases left unmatched: 9. The CDR3 is 15 amino acids. The CDR3 loop is CASSKPGTGSYEQYF. The DNA for the CDR3 is TGTGCCAGCTCTAAACCCGGGACAGGGTCCTACGAGCAGTACTTC.

This clonotype appeared many times. This sequence joins TRBV15 and TRBJ2-7, with TRBD1 matching 8 bases. Trimming took 4 bases from V and 3 from J; bases not matched to a gene: 5. Germline V gene sequence: CDR1 LNHNV, CDR2 YYDKDF (reference sequence). This CDR3 has 14 residues. CDR3 coding DNA: TGTGCCACCAGCACCAGGACAGGGCTCTACGAGCAGTACTTC. Amino acid sequence: CATSTRTGLYEQYF.

The sample holds a few counts of this clonotype. The chain combines TRBV9 with TRBJ1-5; TRBD1 agrees at 10 bases. Looked up from germline, CDR1 is SGDLS and CDR2 is YYNGEE. There are 16 residues in the CDR3. Losses at the gene ends were 0 bases for V and 3 bases for J; bases not matched to a gene: 3. The CDR3 nucleotides read TGTGCCAGCAGCGTAGGGACAGGGGGTAACAATCAGCCCCAGCATTTT. Translated, it gives CASSVGTGGNNQPQHF.

The V and J genes are TRBV18 and TRBJ1-2; D might be TRBD1 (5 bases). The CDR3 runs 14 residues. Trimming took 4 bases from V and 1 from J, leaving 10 bases between them. The germline CDR1 and CDR2 sequences are KGHSH and LQKENI. The CDR3 nucleotides are TGTGCCAGCTCACAAACCGACAGTAACTATGGCTACACCTTC. Its translation: CASSQTDSNYGYTF.

This clonotype was recorded a few times. This chain uses TRBV5-1 with TRBJ2-5, with D possibly being TRBD1 or TRBD2 (5 bases each). The DNA end is more similar to TRBJ2-7, so the J call may be wrong. Germline V CDR1 and CDR2: SGHRS, YFSETQ. The CDR3 is 15 residues long. The chain's CDR3 is CASSLSGGGRYEQYF. CDR3 nucleotides: TGCGCCAGCAGCTTGTCGGGTGGGGGAAGATACGAGCAGTACTTC.

A remark on this clonotype: This clone may be a read error of a much larger clone one base away. The chain combines TRBV20-1 with TRBJ2-3; 7 nucleotides align to TRBD2. This CDR3 spans 14 amino acids. Germline loops: CDR1 DFQATT, CDR2 SNEGSKA (reference sequence). The V segment lost 6 bases and the J segment 8 bases; nucleotides outside the gene matches: 14. This chain's CDR3 is CSAPGTQPGGTQYF. CDR3 sequence (DNA): TGCAGTGCACCCGGGACCCAACCGGGAGGTACGCAGTATTTT.

This clonotype was recorded at least ten times. V and J are TRBV7-8 and TRBJ2-7; D uncertain. The CDR3 is made up of 13 amino acids. The germline V and J ends were trimmed by 7 bases and 3 bases, with 13 bases remaining between them. CDR1 is SGHVS, CDR2 FQNEAQ, per germline. This chain's CDR3 is CASTIPPGYEQYF. The CDR3 DNA is TGTGCCAGCACCATCCCCCCGGGCTACGAGCAGTACTTC.

This clonotype was counted at least ten times. The chain has TRBV12-3 or TRBV12-4 and TRBJ2-1, with 14 bases aligning to TRBD2. CDR3 length: 16 residues. J gave up 5 bases and V 5 bases, and 5 bases lay outside the gene matches. The CDR3 region has the DNA TGTGCCAGCAGTGTAGGGACTAGCGGGAGTAACAATGAGCAGTTCTTC. Translating it yields CASSVGTSGSNNEQFF.

In regard to this clonotype: Compared with germline, one end of the junction differs, possibly owing to a read error. CDR3 region: CASIAGRSGERFF. CDR3 DNA: TGTGCCAGTATCGCGGGCCGCTCCGGGGAGCGGTTTTTT. The gene calls are TRBV19 and TRBJ2-2; weak D call: TRBD2 (5 bases). This CDR3 is built from 13 residues. Per germline, CDR1 LNHDA and CDR2 SQIVND (reference sequence).

A few counts support this clonotype. The chain uses TRBV7-2 and TRBJ2-1; 12 bases are shared with TRBD1. V was pared by 4 bases and J by 8 bases, with 6 bases of the junction left unmatched. Germline V gene data show CDR1 as SGHTA and CDR2 as FQGNSA. The CDR3 contains 15 residues. In DNA, the CDR3 is TGTGCCAGCAGCTCGGGACAGGGGGCGTGGTATGAGCAGTTCTTC. It is translated as CASSSGQGAWYEQFF.

This clonotype occurred many times. The chain employs TRBV12-3 or TRBV12-4 and TRBJ2-5; TRBD2 matches at 8 bases. J was trimmed by 3 bases and V by 3 bases; bases with no gene match: 3. The CDR3 sequence is 14 residues long. CDR3 nucleotides: TGTGCCAGCAGTTTGGGGACTAGTAAAGAGACCCAGTACTTC. Residues: CASSLGTSKETQYF.